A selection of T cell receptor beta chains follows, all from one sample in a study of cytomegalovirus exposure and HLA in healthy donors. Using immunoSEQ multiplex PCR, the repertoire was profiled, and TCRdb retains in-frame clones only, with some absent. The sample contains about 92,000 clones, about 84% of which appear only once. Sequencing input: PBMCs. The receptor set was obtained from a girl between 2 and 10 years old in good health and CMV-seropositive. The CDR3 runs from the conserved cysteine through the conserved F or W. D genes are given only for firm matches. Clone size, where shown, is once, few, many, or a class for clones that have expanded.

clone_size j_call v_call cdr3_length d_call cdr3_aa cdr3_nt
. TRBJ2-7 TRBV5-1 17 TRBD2 CASSLGFSGTSGYEQYF TGCGCCAGCAGCTTGGGGTTTTCGGGGACTAGCGGGTACGAGCAGTACTTC
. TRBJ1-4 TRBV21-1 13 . CASSHGQGEKLFF TGTGCCAGCAGCCATGGACAGGGTGAAAAACTGTTTTTT
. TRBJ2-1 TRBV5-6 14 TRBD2 CASSSAGGDNEQFF TGTGCCAGCAGCTCAGCGGGAGGCGACAATGAGCAGTTCTTC
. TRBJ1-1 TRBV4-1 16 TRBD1 CASSQARGVGGTEAFF TGCGCCAGCAGCCAAGCCAGGGGGGTAGGAGGCACTGAAGCTTTCTTT
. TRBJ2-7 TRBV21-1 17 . CASNGLAGGKVGYEQYF TGTGCCAGCAACGGACTAGCGGGAGGTAAGGTAGGTTACGAGCAGTACTTC
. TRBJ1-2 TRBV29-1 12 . CSVAYGGSGYTF TGCAGCGTAGCGTACGGTGGTTCTGGCTACACCTTC
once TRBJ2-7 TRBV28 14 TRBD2 CASRSGTSGFEQYF TGTGCCTCGCGATCCGGGACTAGCGGATTCGAGCAGTACTTC
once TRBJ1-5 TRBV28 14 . CASSRTGSNQPQHF TGTGCCAGCAGCCGTACAGGATCCAATCAGCCCCAGCATTTT
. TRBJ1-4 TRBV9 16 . CASSVEAGATNEKLFF TGTGCCAGCAGCGTAGAGGCAGGTGCAACTAATGAAAAACTGTTTTTT
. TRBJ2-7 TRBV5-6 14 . CASSSGGHLYEQYF TGTGCCAGCAGCTCCGGGGGTCACCTCTACGAGCAATACTTC
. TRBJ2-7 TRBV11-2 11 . CASSSLREQYF TGTGCCAGCAGCTCCCTGAGGGAGCAGTACTTC
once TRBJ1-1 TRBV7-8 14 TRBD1 CASSKNPGGSEAFF TGTGCCAGCAGCAAAAATCCAGGGGGCTCTGAAGCTTTCTTT
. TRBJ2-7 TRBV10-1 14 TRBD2 CASSLGRVPYEQYF TGCGCCAGCAGTCTTGGGAGGGTCCCCTACGAGCAGTACTTC
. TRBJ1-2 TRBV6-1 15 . CASSESMVGGYGYTF TGTGCCAGCAGTGAATCTATGGTTGGAGGGTATGGCTACACCTTC
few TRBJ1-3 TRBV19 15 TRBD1 CASSIGTASGNTIYF TGTGCCAGTAGTATCGGGACAGCCTCTGGAAACACCATATATTTT
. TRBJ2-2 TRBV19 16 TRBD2 CASSILAGTNTGELFF TGTGCCAGTAGTATACTAGCGGGGACGAACACCGGGGAGCTGTTTTTT
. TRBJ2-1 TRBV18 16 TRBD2 CASSPTLAGGPGEQFF TGTGCCAGCTCGCCCACCCTAGCGGGAGGGCCGGGTGAGCAGTTCTTC
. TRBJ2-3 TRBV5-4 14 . CASSSTVSTDTQYF TGTGCCAGCAGTTCTACAGTTAGCACAGATACGCAGTATTTT
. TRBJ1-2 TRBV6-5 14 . CASSRPGGTDGYTF TGTGCCAGCAGTAGACCGGGAGGGACGGATGGCTACACCTTC
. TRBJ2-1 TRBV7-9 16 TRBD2 CASSSVGGSSYNEQFF TGTGCCAGCAGCTCGGTCGGCGGGAGCTCCTACAATGAGCAGTTCTTC
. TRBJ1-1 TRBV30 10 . CAWSDSQAFF TGTGCCTGGAGCGACTCTCAAGCTTTCTTT
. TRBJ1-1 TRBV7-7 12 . CASSPRGTEAFF TGTGCCAGCAGCCCCCGGGGCACTGAAGCTTTCTTT
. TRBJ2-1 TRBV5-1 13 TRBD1 CASSPGQWNEQFF TGCGCCAGCAGCCCGGGACAGTGGAATGAGCAGTTCTTC
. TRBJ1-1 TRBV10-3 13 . CATIGGKNTEAFF TGTGCCACCATAGGCGGGAAGAACACTGAAGCTTTCTTT
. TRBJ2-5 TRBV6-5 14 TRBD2 CASGTSGAAETQYF TGTGCCAGCGGGACTAGCGGGGCCGCGGAGACCCAGTACTTC